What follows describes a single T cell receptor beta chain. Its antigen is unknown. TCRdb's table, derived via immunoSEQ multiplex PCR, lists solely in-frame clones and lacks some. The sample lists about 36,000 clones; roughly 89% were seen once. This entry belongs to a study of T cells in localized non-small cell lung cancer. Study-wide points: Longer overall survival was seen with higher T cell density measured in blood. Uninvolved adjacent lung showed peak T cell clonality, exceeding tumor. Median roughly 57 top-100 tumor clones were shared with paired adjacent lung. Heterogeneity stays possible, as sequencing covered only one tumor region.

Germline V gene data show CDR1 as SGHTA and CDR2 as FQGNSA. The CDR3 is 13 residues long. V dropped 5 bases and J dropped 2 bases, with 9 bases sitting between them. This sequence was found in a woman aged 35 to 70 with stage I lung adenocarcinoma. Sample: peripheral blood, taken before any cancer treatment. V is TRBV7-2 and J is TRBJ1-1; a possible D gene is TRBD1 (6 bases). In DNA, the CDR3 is TGTGCCAGCAGCACCAGGGGCAACACTGAAGCTTTCTTT. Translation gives CASSTRGNTEAFF.